This T cell receptor beta chain comes out of a study of T cells in Graves' hyperthyroidism and ophthalmopathy. Study-wide points: For ophthalmopathy, model prediction preceded onset by a median about 6.4 months.

Extraction of PBMCs used roughly 9.4 ml of fresh peripheral blood. From RNA transcripts, TCR beta CDR3 regions were amplified. An initial round of RT-PCR targeting the TCR CDR3 relied on the HTBI primer set. MiXCR, applied by TCRdb to the multiplex PCR reads, yields one record per CDR3 protein. The sample contains roughly 530,000 distinct CDR3 sequences, roughly 15% of which appear only once. A remark on this clonotype: Its antigen is currently unknown.

Material: blood. The receptor comes from a woman in her late teens or twenties with Graves' ophthalmopathy.

This CDR3 is CARYSVDNMHQPQHF. The DNA for the CDR3 is TGTGCCAGATATAGCGTGGACAATATGCATCAGCCCCAGCATTTT. This chain joins TRBV6-4 and TRBJ1-5; maybe TRBD1 (5 bases). This CDR3 is built from 15 residues. Germline lookup yields CDR1 MRHNA and CDR2 SNTAGT. V shed 9 bases and J shed 5 bases, with 20 bases lying between them.